This record concerns one T cell receptor (beta chain) sequence. This sample stems from a study of cytomegalovirus exposure and HLA in healthy donors. Profiled with immunoSEQ multiplex PCR; TCRdb holds only in-frame clones, not every one. The sample lists about 250,000 clones, more than 75% occurring once. The CDR3 has 13 residues. In germline, CDR1 is MDHEN, CDR2 SYDVKM. V lost 7 bases and J 0 bases, leaving 7 bases between the germline ends. The V gene is TRBV28, the J gene TRBJ2-1; no firm D call. The sample taken for sequencing was PBMCs. This TCR derives from a young man in good health and CMV-seropositive. The CDR3 sequence is CASTRSSYNEQFF. Written as DNA, the CDR3 is TGTGCCAGCACCCGGAGCTCCTACAATGAGCAGTTCTTC.